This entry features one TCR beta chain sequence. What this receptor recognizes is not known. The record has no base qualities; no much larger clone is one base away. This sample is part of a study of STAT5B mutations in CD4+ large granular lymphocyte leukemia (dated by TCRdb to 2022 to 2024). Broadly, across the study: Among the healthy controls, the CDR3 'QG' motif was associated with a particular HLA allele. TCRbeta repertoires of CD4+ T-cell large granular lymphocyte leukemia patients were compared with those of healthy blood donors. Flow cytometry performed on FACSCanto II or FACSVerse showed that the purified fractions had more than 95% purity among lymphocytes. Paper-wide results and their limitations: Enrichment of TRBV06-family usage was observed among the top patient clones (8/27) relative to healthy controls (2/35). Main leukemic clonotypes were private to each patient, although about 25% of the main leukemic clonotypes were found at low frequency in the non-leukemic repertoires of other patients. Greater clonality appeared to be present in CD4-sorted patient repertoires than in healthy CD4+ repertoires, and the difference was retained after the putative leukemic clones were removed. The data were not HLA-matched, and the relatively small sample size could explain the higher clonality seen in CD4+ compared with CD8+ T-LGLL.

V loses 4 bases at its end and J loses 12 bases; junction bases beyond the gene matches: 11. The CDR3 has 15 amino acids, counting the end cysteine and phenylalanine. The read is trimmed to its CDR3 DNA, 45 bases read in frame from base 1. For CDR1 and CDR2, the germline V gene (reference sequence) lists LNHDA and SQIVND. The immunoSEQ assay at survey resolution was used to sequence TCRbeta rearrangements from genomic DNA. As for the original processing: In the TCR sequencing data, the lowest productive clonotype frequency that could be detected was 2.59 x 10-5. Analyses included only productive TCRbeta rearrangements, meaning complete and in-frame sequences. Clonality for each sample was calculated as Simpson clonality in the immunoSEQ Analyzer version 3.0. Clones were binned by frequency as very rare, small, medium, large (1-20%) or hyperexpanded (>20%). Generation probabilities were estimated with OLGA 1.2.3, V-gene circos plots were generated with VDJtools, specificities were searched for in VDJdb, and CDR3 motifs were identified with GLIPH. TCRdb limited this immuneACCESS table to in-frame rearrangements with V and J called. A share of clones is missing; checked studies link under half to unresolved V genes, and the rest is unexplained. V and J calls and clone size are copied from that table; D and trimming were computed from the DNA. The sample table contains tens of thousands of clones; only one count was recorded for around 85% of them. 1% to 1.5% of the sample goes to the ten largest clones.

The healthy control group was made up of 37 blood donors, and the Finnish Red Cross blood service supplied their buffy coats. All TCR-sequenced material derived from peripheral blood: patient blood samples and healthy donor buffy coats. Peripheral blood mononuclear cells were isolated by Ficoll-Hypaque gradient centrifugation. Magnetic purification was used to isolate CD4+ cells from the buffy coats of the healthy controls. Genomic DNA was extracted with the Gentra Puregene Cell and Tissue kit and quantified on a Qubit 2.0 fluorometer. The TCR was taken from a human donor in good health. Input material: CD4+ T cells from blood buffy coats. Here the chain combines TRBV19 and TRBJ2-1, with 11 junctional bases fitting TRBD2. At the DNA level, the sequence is TGTGCCAGTAGTAAAGGCTCACTAGCGGGAGTCGTGCAGTTCTTC. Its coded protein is CASSKGSLAGVVQFF.